This T cell receptor beta chain was recovered during a study of T-cell memory formation after mild COVID-19. There are a few counts of this clonotype. TCRdb redid the calling of the 5' RACE reads with MiXCR, one entry per CDR3 protein. The data contain a few hundred thousand distinct CDR3 sequences, over 20% of them seen just once; the ten biggest clones take up under 15%. The ends were cut back, 4 bases at V and 1 base at J, with 11 bases in the middle. This CDR3 has 14 amino acids. Germline CDR1 and CDR2: ENHRY and SYGVKD. The sequence was collected from an adult woman who had mild COVID-19 (a few samples of this study predate the infection). Cell type and time point are not known. The specimen sequenced was PBMCs or a T cell subset sorted from them (not recorded which). The chain combines TRBV10-3 with TRBJ2-7, with D possibly matching TRBD1 (5 bases). The CDR3 DNA reads as TGTGCCATCAGTGTTCGAGACAGATCCTACGAGCAGTACTTC. Translation gives CAISVRDRSYEQYF.